The 16 T cell receptor beta chains below were found in one sample sequenced in a study of human thymus T cells. Thymic tissue was derived from resections collected during corrective heart surgery. TCRdb's table, derived via immunoSEQ multiplex PCR, lists solely in-frame clones and lacks some. The table lists tens of thousands of clones, around 96% of them singletons, with roughly 0.03% in the top ten. The specimen was thymus tissue. Receptor source: a boy under three years old with a congenital heart defect but otherwise immunologically healthy.

CDR3 protein: CASSLVGNKPPGYEQYF. The CDR3 DNA is TGTGCCAGCAGCTTAGTCGGTAATAAGCCCCCGGGATACGAGCAGTACTTC. V and J are TRBV7-2 and TRBJ2-7, with D maybe TRBD2 (5 bases). The CDR3 consists of 17 residues. V was cut by 1 base and J by 4 bases, with 20 bases left in between. Germline assignment: CDR1 SGHTA and CDR2 FQGNSA.

The gene calls are TRBV6-4 and TRBJ2-1; D unclear. The germline V gene encodes CDR1 MRHNA and CDR2 SNTAGT. Trimming pared 0 bases from V and 6 bases from J, leaving 12 bases between. This CDR3 spans 15 amino acids. CDR3 amino acids: CASSDSATNINEQFF. The CDR3 region has the DNA TGTGCCAGCAGTGACTCCGCGACAAACATCAATGAGCAGTTCTTC.

V is TRBV5-4 and J is TRBJ1-3; D perhaps matches TRBD1 (6 bases). The CDR3 has 14 amino acids. Germline CDR1 SGHNT, CDR2 YYREEE (reference sequence). V was trimmed by 4 bases and J by 4 bases, leaving 12 bases between them. The CDR3 sequence: CASSPDRWGNTIYF. The CDR3 DNA reads TGTGCCAGCAGCCCTGACAGGTGGGGAAACACCATATATTTT.

This chain joins TRBV19 and TRBJ1-1; TRBD1 agrees at 9 bases. Germline CDR1 is LNHDA and CDR2 is SQIVND (reference sequence). With V trimmed by 4 bases and J by 0 bases, 12 bases remained unmatched. The CDR3 sequence is 18 residues long. The CDR3 DNA is TGTGCCAGTAGTAGGTTTGGGACAGGGCGAACCCTGAACACTGAAGCTTTCTTT. The encoded protein is CASSRFGTGRTLNTEAFF.

The chain carries TRBV7-9 and TRBJ2-7; 11 bases fit TRBD2. Per germline, CDR1 SEHNR and CDR2 FQNEAQ (reference sequence). J lost 3 bases, V lost 3 bases, and 10 bases had no gene match. This CDR3 is built from 17 residues. The CDR3 reads CASSLEVTSGKIYEQYF. In nucleotides, the CDR3 is TGTGCCAGCAGCTTGGAGGTGACTAGCGGGAAAATCTACGAGCAGTACTTC. The whole variable domain, remainder taken from reference TRBV7-9 and TRBJ2-7, is DTGVSQNPRHKITKRGQNVTFRCDPISEHNRLYWYRQTLGQGPEFLTYFQNEAQLEKSRLLSDRFSAERPKGSFSTLEIQRTEQGDSAMYLCASSLEVTSGKIYEQYFGPGTRLTVT.

DNA of the CDR3: TGTGCCAGCAGCCCCTTTGGACAGAGGCTCCAAGAGACCCAGTACTTC. Amino acid sequence: CASSPFGQRLQETQYF. The chain employs TRBV9 and TRBJ2-5, with D perhaps TRBD1 (6 bases). Germline CDR1 is SGDLS and CDR2 is YYNGEE. The germline V and J ends were trimmed by 4 bases and 1 base, with 17 bases remaining between them. The CDR3 runs 16 residues.

In its sample, this clone was seen once. V is TRBV19 and J is TRBJ1-3; 7 bases line up with TRBD1. The CDR3 consists of 17 residues. Germline loops: CDR1 LNHDA, CDR2 SQIVND (reference sequence). Losses at the gene ends were 3 bases for V and 3 bases for J; bases not matched to a gene: 11. The CDR3 DNA reads as TGTGCCAGTAGTATCCCGTCAGACAGGGCAATTGGAAACACCATATATTTT. This codes for CASSIPSDRAIGNTIYF.

The genes are TRBV12-5 and TRBJ1-2, with a possible D match to TRBD1 (6 bases). The germline V and J ends were trimmed by 7 bases and 2 bases, with 26 bases remaining between them. In germline, CDR1 is LGHNT, CDR2 FRNRAP. CDR3 length: 18 residues. As DNA, the CDR3 is TGTGCTAGTGACGCCGGCGGGACACCTACCCTGACGAACTATGGCTACACCTTC. Its translation: CASDAGGTPTLTNYGYTF.

V and J are TRBV12-5 and TRBJ1-2; D ambiguous. This CDR3 has 12 amino acids. Trimming pared 0 bases from V and 8 bases from J, leaving 7 bases between. Germline loops: CDR1 LGHNT, CDR2 FRNRAP. The CDR3 protein is CASGLVRGGYTF. CDR3 nucleotides: TGTGCTAGTGGTTTGGTACGTGGGGGCTACACCTTC.

V and J are TRBV5-6 and TRBJ2-7; tentatively, D is TRBD1 or TRBD2 (5 bases each). V was cut by 0 bases and J by 5 bases, with 18 bases left in between. There are 16 residues in the CDR3. Germline CDR1 and CDR2: SGHDT and YYEEEE. CDR3 nucleotide sequence: TGTGCCAGCAGCTTGGACAGGACTGGATCGTCGAACGAGCAGTACTTC. Translated, it gives CASSLDRTGSSNEQYF.

The V and J genes are TRBV12-2 and TRBJ2-1; the table's TRBD1 call for D was not verified on the DNA. TRBV12-2 is a pseudogene locus. CDR3 length equals 17 residues. CDR3 DNA: TGTGCAAGTCGCGCACGACAGGGGCGGTCGGCCTACAATGAGCAGTTCTTC. It specifies CASRARQGRSAYNEQFF.

The chain carries TRBV5-1 and TRBJ1-3, with D maybe TRBD1 (5 bases). In germline, CDR1 is SGHRS, CDR2 YFSETQ. The V gene lost 1 base and the J gene lost 1 base, with 12 bases spanning the gap. The CDR3 contains 16 residues. CDR3 sequence: CASSLLGGASGNTIYF. Written as DNA, the CDR3 is TGCGCCAGCAGCTTGTTGGGGGGTGCGTCTGGAAACACCATATATTTT. The full variable domain, with the rest looked up from reference TRBV5-1 and TRBJ1-3, is KAGVTQTPRYLIKTRGQQVTLSCSPISGHRSVSWYQQTPGQGLQFLFEYFSETQRNKGNFPGRFSGRQFSNSRSEMNVSTLELGDSALYLCASSLLGGASGNTIYFGEGSWLTVV.

V usage is TRBV28 and J usage is TRBJ2-5; TRBD2 matches at 8 bases. CDR3 length: 16 residues. CDR1 is MDHEN and CDR2 is SYDVKM in the germline V gene. After removal of 2 bases from V and 2 bases from J, the junction contained 7 bases not matched to a gene. DNA of the CDR3: TGTGCCAGCAGTTTAGGGGCTAGCGGGTATCAAGAGACCCAGTACTTC. This gives the protein CASSLGASGYQETQYF.

J is TRBJ2-7 and V is TRBV7-2; D unresolved. The V gene lost 0 bases and the J gene lost 3 bases, with 15 bases spanning the gap. CDR1 and CDR2 from the germline V gene are SGHTA and FQGNSA. CDR3 length: 16 residues. The CDR3 DNA reads as TGTGCCAGCAGCTTAGCCTCACTAAATTTCAGCTACGAGCAGTACTTC. Protein product: CASSLASLNFSYEQYF.

The chain links TRBV12-5 to TRBJ1-1; 10 bases map to TRBD1. The junction had 10 bases not matched to a gene; V was cut back by 6 bases and J by 3 bases. Germline assignment: CDR1 LGHNT and CDR2 FRNRAP. The CDR3 runs 16 residues. DNA of the CDR3: TGTGCTAGTGGCCCGGACAGGGGGTTTTCGGACACTGAAGCTTTCTTT. Amino acids: CASGPDRGFSDTEAFF.

This clone was seen once. The chain links TRBV12-5 to TRBJ2-2; tentative D call: TRBD2 (5 bases). There are 17 residues in the CDR3. Per germline, CDR1 LGHNT and CDR2 FRNRAP. Trimming took off 1 base at V and 6 bases at J, with 18 bases between the two ends. This chain's CDR3 is CASGLGGGTGKPGELFF. In DNA form, the CDR3 reads TGTGCTAGTGGTTTGGGTGGTGGTACCGGGAAACCCGGGGAGCTGTTTTTT.